This T cell receptor beta chain was captured by sequencing in a study of blood T cell repertoires in COVID-19. The wider study: From T cells, B-cell-depleted T cells, or PBMCs came the material, which was cDNA or gDNA.

Germline CDR1 is SGHTA and CDR2 is FQGNSA. Trimming took off 0 bases at V and 4 bases at J, with 12 bases between the two ends. This CDR3 is 16 amino acids long. The authors' processing: From reference gene primer amplification, estimates of nucleated cell counts were derived. The assay was immunoSEQ multiplex PCR, and TCRdb's table has in-frame clones only and misses some. V and J calls plus clone size are reproduced from that table; the DNA served to infer D and trimming. The data contain roughly 180,000 clones, around 85% of them seen just once; the ten biggest clones take up about a fifth. The sequenced material came from peripheral blood. The J gene is TRBJ1-4, the V gene TRBV7-2, with D possibly matching TRBD1 (5 bases). The TCR was taken from a man between 65 and 80 years old with active or convalescent COVID-19. The CDR3 region is CASSLASGHLNEKLFF. CDR3 in DNA: TGTGCCAGCAGCTTAGCGTCCGGACACCTTAATGAAAAACTGTTTTTT.